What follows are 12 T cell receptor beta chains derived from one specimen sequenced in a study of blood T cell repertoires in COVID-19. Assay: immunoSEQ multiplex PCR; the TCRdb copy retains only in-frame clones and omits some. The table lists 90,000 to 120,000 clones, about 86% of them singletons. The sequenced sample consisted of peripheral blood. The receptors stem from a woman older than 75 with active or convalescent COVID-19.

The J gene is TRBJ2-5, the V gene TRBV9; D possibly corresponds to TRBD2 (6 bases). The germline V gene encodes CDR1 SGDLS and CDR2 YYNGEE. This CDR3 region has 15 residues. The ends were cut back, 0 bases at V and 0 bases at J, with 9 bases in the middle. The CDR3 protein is CASSVDGDYQETQYF. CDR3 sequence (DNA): TGTGCCAGCAGCGTAGATGGGGACTACCAAGAGACCCAGTACTTC.

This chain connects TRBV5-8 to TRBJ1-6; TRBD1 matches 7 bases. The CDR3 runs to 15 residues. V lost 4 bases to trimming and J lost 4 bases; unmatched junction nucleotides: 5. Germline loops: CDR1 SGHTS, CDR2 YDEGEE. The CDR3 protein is CASSRGQLYNSPLHF. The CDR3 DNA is TGTGCCAGCAGCCGGGGACAGCTATATAATTCACCCCTCCACTTT.

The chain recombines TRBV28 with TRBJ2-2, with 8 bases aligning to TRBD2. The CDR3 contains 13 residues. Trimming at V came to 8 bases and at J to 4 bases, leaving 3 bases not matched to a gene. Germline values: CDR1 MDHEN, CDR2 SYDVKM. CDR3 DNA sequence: TGTGCCAGCTTAGCGGGACCCACCGGGGAGCTGTTTTTT. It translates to CASLAGPTGELFF.

For the CDR3, the DNA is TGTGCCACCAGCAGAGGGGCAGCGAGGGATCAGCCCCAGCATTTT. Protein sequence: CATSRGAARDQPQHF. This rearrangement joins TRBV15 to TRBJ1-5, with D unclear. V was pared by 1 base and J by 5 bases, with 12 bases between. Germline V lookup: CDR1 LNHNV, CDR2 YYDKDF (reference sequence). CDR3 length: 15 amino acids.

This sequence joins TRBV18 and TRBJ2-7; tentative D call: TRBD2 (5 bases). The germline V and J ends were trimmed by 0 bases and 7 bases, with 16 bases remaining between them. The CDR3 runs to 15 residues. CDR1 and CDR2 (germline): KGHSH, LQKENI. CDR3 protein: CASSPPSVATIEQYF. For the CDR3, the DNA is TGTGCCAGCTCACCACCGTCAGTAGCGACTATAGAGCAGTACTTC.

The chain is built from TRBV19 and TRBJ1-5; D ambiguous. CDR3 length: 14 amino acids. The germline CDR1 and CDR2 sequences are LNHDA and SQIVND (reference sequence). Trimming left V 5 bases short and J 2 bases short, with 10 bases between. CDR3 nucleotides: TGTGCCAGTAGTGCGGCGGGAGGCAATCAGCCCCAGCATTTT. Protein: CASSAAGGNQPQHF. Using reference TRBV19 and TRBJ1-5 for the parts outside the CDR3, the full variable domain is DGGITQSPKYLFRKEGQNVTLSCEQNLNHDAMYWYRQDPGQGLRLIYYSQIVNDFQKGDIAEGYSVSREKKESFPLTVTSAQKNPTAFYLCASSAAGGNQPQHFGDGTRLSIL.

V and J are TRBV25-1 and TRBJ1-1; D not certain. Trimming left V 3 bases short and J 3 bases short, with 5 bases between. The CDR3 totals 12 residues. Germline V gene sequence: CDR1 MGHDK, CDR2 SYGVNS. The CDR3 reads CASSEEDTEAFF. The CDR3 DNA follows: TGTGCCAGCAGTGAGGAGGACACTGAAGCTTTCTTT.

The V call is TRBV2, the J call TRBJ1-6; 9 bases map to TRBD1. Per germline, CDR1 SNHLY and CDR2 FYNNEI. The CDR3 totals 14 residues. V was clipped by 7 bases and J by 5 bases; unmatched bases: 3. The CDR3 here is CASKRDRDNSPLHF. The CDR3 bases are TGTGCCAGCAAACGGGACAGGGATAATTCACCCCTCCACTTT.

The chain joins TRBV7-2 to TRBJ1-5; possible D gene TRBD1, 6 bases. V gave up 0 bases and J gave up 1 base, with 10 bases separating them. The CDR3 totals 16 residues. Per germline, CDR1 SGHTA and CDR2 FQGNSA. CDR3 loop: CASSLAQGWSNQPQHF. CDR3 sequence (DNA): TGTGCCAGCAGCTTAGCCCAGGGGTGGAGCAATCAGCCCCAGCATTTT.

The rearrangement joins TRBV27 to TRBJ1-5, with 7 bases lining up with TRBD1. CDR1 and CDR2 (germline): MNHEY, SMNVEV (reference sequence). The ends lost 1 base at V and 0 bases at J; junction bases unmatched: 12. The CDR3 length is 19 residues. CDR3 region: CASSLLSGGATYSNQPQHF. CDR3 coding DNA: TGTGCCAGCAGTTTATTGTCAGGGGGAGCGACTTATAGCAATCAGCCCCAGCATTTT.

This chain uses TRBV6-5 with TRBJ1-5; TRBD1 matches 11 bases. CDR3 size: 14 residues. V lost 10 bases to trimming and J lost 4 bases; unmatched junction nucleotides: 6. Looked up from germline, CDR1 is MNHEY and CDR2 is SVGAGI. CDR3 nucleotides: TGTGCCAAGACGGACAGGGGGCGAAATCAGCCCCAGCATTTT. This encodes CAKTDRGRNQPQHF.

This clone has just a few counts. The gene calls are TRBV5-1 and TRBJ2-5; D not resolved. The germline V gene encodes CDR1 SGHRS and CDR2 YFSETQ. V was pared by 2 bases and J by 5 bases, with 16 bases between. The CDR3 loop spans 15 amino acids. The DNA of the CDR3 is TGCGCCAGCAGCTTTACGGGTCAACTCGGGGAGACCCAGTACTTC. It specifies CASSFTGQLGETQYF. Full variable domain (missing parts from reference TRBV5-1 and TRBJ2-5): KAGVTQTPRYLIKTRGQQVTLSCSPISGHRSVSWYQQTPGQGLQFLFEYFSETQRNKGNFPGRFSGRQFSNSRSEMNVSTLELGDSALYLCASSFTGQLGETQYFGPGTRLLVL.